This T cell receptor (beta chain) was captured in a study of shared clonotypes between healthy human individuals. Trimming stripped 3 bases from V and 2 bases from J, with 11 bases between. Germline V gene sequence: CDR1 KGHSH, CDR2 LQKENI. The CDR3 sequence is 14 residues long. TCRdb keeps only in-frame clones here, not all; method: immunoSEQ multiplex PCR. The sample lists fewer than 400,000 clones, around 72% occurring once. The receptor was isolated from a man aged 25 to 40 in good health. This chain links TRBV18 with TRBJ2-7; D not certain. Sequencing used memory CD4+ T cells sorted from blood. Sample subset: CD45RA-negative fraction. In DNA form, the CDR3 reads TGTGCCAGCTCACCCGGGCCAAACCCCTACGAGCAGTACTTC. It is translated as CASSPGPNPYEQYF.